This T cell receptor beta chain was documented in a study of cytomegalovirus exposure and HLA in healthy donors. A note on this clone: The sample has other DNA sequences that encode this CDR3 too.

The PCR was carried out with 60 Vbeta primers and 13 Jbeta primers. Generated by immunoSEQ multiplex PCR, the TCRdb table keeps only in-frame clones and is missing some. The sample yields some 130,000 clones, 76% seen once. Donors sampled were nominally healthy, though unrecorded immune exposures were likely. The sequence derives from a man aged 40-49 years in good health and CMV-seronegative. Sequencing was done on a sample of PBMCs.

The CDR3 DNA reads as TGCGCCAGCAGCTTGGCCGGGACAGGGGGGACTGAAGCTTTCTTT. It specifies CASSLAGTGGTEAFF. This chain links TRBV5-1 with TRBJ1-1; TRBD1 matches 11 bases. Germline CDR1 reads SGHRS; CDR2 reads YFSETQ. CDR3 length equals 15 residues. Trimming cost V 0 bases and J 5 bases; bases outside gene matches: 3.